This entry describes one T cell receptor beta chain. As yet, its antigen is unknown. The junction does not match germline at one end; this may be a read error. The data stem from a study of T-cell memory formation after mild COVID-19. Study findings and constraints: Memory sampled before infection contained some responding clones, suggesting cross-reactive memory joined. CD4+ bias marked clones expanding day 15 to 37, unlike balanced contracting clones.

The CDR3 is 13 residues long. CDR1 and CDR2 from the germline V gene are WSHSY and SAAADI. TCR alpha and TCR beta cDNA libraries with sample barcodes and UMIs came from 5'RACE using constant-segment primers. TCRdb analysed the 5' RACE reads with MiXCR anew, one entry per CDR3 protein. This table holds hundreds of thousands of distinct CDR3 sequences, about a sixth found once. Sequenced material: PBMCs or a T cell subset sorted from them (not recorded which). This TCR was recovered from a man aged 18 to 30 who had mild COVID-19 (a few samples of this study predate the infection). Cell type and time point are not known. The genes are TRBV10-2 and TRBJ1-5; no definite D call. The CDR3: CASSEIYPHRIFF. The DNA of the CDR3 is TGCGCCAGCAGTGAAATCTATCCTCATAGAATTTTTTTT.